Listed here is a single T cell receptor beta chain. Its antigen is as yet unknown. This sample is part of a study of yellow fever vaccine responses in identical twins. Study observations and caveats: Twin vaccine T cell responses reportedly seemed partly convergent, partly personalized.

V lost 3 bases and J 0 bases, leaving 8 bases between the germline ends. CDR1 is SGHVS, CDR2 FNYEAQ, per germline. This CDR3 contains 14 residues. MiXCR was run by TCRdb on the RT-PCR reads, yielding one entry per CDR3 protein. The sample comprises about 10,000 distinct CDR3 sequences, approximately 87% of which are singletons, and under 2.5% rests with the top ten. The receptor comes from a woman between 18 and 30 years old who received the yellow fever vaccine. The J gene is TRBJ1-1, the V gene TRBV7-6, with D uncertain. The source was T cells from blood (PBMCs), unsorted or a sorted subset (not recorded which), collected before or after yellow fever vaccination (not recorded which). CDR3 sequence reads: CASSLKNLNTEAFF. The CDR3 nucleotides read TGTGCCAGCAGCTTGAAAAACTTGAACACTGAAGCTTTCTTT.